This entry lists 6 T cell receptor beta chains sequenced from one sample in a study of Tregs in tolerant kidney transplant recipients. FACS sorting followed an approximately six-day coculture of CFSE-labeled recipient PBMCs with irradiated graft donor PBMCs. These receptors are not linked to any known antigen. Measured with immunoSEQ multiplex PCR; TCRdb has only the in-frame clones, and not every one. The repertoire consists of around 15,000 clones, with around 53% occurring once and the leading ten covering roughly 3%. The sample in question was CD4+ T cells from blood cultured with allogeneic cells, obtained before the transplant. The receptor set was obtained from a human patient who received a combined kidney and bone marrow transplant.

This chain joins TRBV18 and TRBJ2-2; D not resolved. V dropped 4 bases and J dropped 3 bases, with 12 bases sitting between them. CDR3 length: 15 amino acids. CDR1 is KGHSH, CDR2 LQKENI, per germline. The CDR3 loop reads CASSLLLWDTGELFF. CDR3 nucleotides: TGTGCCAGCTCACTACTACTCTGGGACACCGGGGAGCTGTTTTTT.

This clone showed up just a few times. The chain carries TRBV5-1 and TRBJ1-1; 8 nucleotides agree with TRBD1. The CDR3 contains 14 residues. Germline trimming cut 4 bases from V and 2 bases from J; bases unmatched to any gene: 4. From germline, CDR1 is SGHRS and CDR2 YFSETQ. CDR3: CASSQDRANTEAFF. DNA for the CDR3: TGCGCCAGCAGCCAGGACAGGGCCAACACTGAAGCTTTCTTT. The full variable domain, in which reference TRBV5-1 and TRBJ1-1 provide the parts outside the CDR3, is KAGVTQTPRYLIKTRGQQVTLSCSPISGHRSVSWYQQTPGQGLQFLFEYFSETQRNKGNFPGRFSGRQFSNSRSEMNVSTLELGDSALYLCASSQDRANTEAFFGQGTRLTVV.

This clone was seen only a few times. The germline gene is not matched at one end of the junction; a read error may be the cause. Within the sample, other DNA sequences also encode this same CDR3. This rearrangement joins TRBV27 to TRBJ1-6; 9 nucleotides match TRBD1. Germline V gives CDR1 MNHEY, CDR2 SMNVEV (reference sequence). The CDR3 sequence is 16 residues long. Here the CDR3 reads CASSLGTGSYNSPLHF. The DNA for the CDR3 is TGTGCCAGCAGTCTGGGGACAGGGTCCTATAATTCCCCCCTCCACTTT.

The chain couples TRBV11-2 to TRBJ2-7, with 9 positions matching TRBD1. CDR3 length equals 14 residues. Germline V lookup: CDR1 SGHAT, CDR2 FQNNGV. V lost 6 bases, J lost 3 bases, and 6 bases stayed unmatched. The CDR3 loop reads CASRKLGQGYEQYF. The DNA for the CDR3 is TGTGCCAGCAGGAAACTGGGACAGGGCTACGAGCAGTACTTC.

This sequence joins TRBV5-1 and TRBJ2-1; D not resolved. Per germline, CDR1 SGHRS and CDR2 YFSETQ. The CDR3 covers 13 residues. V shed 3 bases and J shed 4 bases, with 8 bases lying between them. CDR3 in DNA: TGCGCCAGCAGCTCCCCCAGTTACAATGAGCAGTTCTTC. Protein: CASSSPSYNEQFF.

The chain employs TRBV15 and TRBJ2-7; TRBD2 agrees at 10 bases. J lost 3 bases, V lost 4 bases, and 6 bases had no gene match. The CDR3 covers 15 residues. Germline V lookup: CDR1 LNHNV, CDR2 YYDKDF (reference sequence). CDR3: CATSIRTSGNYEQYF. CDR3 nucleotides: TGTGCCACCAGCATAAGGACTAGCGGAAACTACGAGCAGTACTTC.